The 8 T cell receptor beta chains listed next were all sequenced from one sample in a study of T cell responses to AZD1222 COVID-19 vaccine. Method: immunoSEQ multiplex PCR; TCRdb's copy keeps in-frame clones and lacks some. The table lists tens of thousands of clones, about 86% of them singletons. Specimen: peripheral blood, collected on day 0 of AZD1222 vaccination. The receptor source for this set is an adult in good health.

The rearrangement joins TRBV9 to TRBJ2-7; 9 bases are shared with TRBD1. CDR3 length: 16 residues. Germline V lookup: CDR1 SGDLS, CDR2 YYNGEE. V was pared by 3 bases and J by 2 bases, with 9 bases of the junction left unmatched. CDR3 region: CASSAPQGALPYEQYF. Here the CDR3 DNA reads TGTGCCAGCAGCGCCCCACAGGGGGCTCTTCCCTACGAGCAGTACTTC.

This CDR3 reads CASSIQVGGYGYTF. In DNA, the CDR3 is TGTGCCAGCAGCATACAGGTGGGGGGTTATGGCTACACCTTC. V gene TRBV7-2 combines with J gene TRBJ1-2, with D maybe TRBD1 (5 bases). This CDR3 contains 14 residues. Germline V gives CDR1 SGHTA, CDR2 FQGNSA. Trimming shortened V by 5 bases and J by 5 bases, and 15 bases separated the two germline ends.

CDR3 sequence: CASSQDEGVDNSPLHF. CDR3 nucleotide sequence: TGTGCCAGCAGCCAAGATGAGGGAGTGGATAATTCACCCCTCCACTTT. The gene calls are TRBV4-2 and TRBJ1-6; no reliable D call. Trimming left V 0 bases short and J 5 bases short, with 11 bases between. The CDR3 contains 16 residues. Germline V gene sequence: CDR1 LGHNA, CDR2 YNFKEQ.

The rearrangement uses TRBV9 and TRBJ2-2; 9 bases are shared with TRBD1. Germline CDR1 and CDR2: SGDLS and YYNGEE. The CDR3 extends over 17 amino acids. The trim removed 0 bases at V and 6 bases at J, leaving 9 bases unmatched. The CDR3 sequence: CASSVALTGTGSGELFF. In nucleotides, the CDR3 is TGTGCCAGCAGCGTAGCTCTGACCGGGACAGGGTCCGGGGAGCTGTTTTTT. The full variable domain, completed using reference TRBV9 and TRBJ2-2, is DSGVTQTPKHLITATGQRVTLRCSPRSGDLSVYWYQQSLDQGLQFLIQYYNGEERAKGNILERFSAQQFPDLHSELNLSSLELGDSALYFCASSVALTGTGSGELFFGEGSRLTVL.

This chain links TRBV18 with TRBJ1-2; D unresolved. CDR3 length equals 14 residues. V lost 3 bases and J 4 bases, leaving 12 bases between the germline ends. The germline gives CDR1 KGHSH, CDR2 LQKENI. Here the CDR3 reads CASSPAPESYGYTF. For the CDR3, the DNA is TGTGCCAGCTCACCGGCCCCGGAAAGCTATGGCTACACCTTC.

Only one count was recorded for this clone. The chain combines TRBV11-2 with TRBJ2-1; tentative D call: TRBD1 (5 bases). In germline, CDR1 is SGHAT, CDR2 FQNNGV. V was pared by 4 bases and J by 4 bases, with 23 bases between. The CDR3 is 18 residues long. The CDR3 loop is CASSSILSTDRNYNEQFF. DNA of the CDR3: TGTGCCAGCAGCTCCATTCTTTCGACAGACCGAAATTACAATGAGCAGTTCTTC. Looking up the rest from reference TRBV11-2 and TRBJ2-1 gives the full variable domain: EAGVAQSPRYKIIEKRQSVAFWCNPISGHATLYWYQQILGQGPKLLIQFQNNGVVDDSQLPKDRFSAERLKGVDSTLKIQPAKLEDSAVYLCASSSILSTDRNYNEQFFGPGTRLTVL.

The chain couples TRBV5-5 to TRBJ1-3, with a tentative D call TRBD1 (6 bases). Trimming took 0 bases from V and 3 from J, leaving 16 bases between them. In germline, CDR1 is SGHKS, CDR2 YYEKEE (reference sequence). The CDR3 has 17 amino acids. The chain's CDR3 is CASSLALQGSFGNTIYF. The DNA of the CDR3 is TGTGCCAGCAGCTTGGCGTTACAGGGCTCCTTTGGAAACACCATATATTTT.

CDR3 in amino acids: CASSQQDSEQFF. The CDR3 nucleotides are TGTGCCAGCAGCCAGCAGGACAGCGAGCAGTTCTTC. The genes are TRBV7-3 and TRBJ2-1, with D tentatively TRBD1 (6 bases). The CDR3 is 12 residues long. Germline values: CDR1 SGHTA, CDR2 FQGTGA. Trimming left V 5 bases short and J 10 bases short, with 12 bases between. Using reference TRBV7-3 and TRBJ2-1 for the parts outside the CDR3, the full variable domain is GAGVSQTPSNKVTEKGKYVELRCDPISGHTALYWYRQSLGQGPEFLIYFQGTGAADDSGLPNDRFFAVRPEGSVSTLKIQRTERGDSAVYLCASSQQDSEQFFGPGTRLTVL.